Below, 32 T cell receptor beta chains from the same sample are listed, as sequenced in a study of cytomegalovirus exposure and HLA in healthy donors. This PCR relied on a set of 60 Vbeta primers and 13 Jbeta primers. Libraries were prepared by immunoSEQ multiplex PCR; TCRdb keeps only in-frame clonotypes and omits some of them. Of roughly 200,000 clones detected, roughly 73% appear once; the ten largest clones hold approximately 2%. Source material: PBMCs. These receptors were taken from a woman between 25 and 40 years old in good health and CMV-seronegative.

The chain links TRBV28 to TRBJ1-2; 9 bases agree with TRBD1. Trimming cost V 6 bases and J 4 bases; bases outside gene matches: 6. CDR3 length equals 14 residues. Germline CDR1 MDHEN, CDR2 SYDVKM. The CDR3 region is CASRTTGGPYGYTF. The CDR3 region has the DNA TGTGCCAGCAGAACTACAGGGGGCCCCTATGGCTACACCTTC.

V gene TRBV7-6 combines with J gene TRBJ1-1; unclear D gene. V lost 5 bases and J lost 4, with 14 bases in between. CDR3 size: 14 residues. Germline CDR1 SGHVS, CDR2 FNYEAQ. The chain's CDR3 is CASSASVLSTEAFF. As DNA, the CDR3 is TGTGCCAGCAGCGCCTCAGTTTTAAGCACTGAAGCTTTCTTT. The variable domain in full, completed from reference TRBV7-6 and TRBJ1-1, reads GAGVSQSPRYKVTKRGQDVALRCDPISGHVSLYWYRQALGQGPEFLTYFNYEAQQDKSGLPNDRFSAERPEGSISTLTIQRTEQRDSAMYRCASSASVLSTEAFFGQGTRLTVV.

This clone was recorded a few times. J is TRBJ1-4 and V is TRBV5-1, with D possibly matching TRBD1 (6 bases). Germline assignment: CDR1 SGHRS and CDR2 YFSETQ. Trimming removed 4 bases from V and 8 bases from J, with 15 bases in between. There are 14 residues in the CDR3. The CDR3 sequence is CASSLAGAGEKLFF. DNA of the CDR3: TGCGCCAGCAGCCTTGCGGGGGCTGGCGAAAAACTGTTTTTT.

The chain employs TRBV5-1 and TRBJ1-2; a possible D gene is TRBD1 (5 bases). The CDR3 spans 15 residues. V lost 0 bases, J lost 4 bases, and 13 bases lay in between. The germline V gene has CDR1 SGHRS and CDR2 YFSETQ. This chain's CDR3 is CASSLVQGNSYGYTF. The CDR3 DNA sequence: TGCGCCAGCAGCTTGGTGCAGGGAAATTCCTATGGCTACACCTTC.

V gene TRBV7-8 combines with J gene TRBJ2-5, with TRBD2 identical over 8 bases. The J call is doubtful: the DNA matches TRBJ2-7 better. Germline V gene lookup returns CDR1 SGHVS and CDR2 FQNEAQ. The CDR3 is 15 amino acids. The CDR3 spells CASSLREKAGDEQYF. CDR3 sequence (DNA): TGTGCCAGCAGCCTCCGTGAGAAAGCGGGGGACGAGCAGTACTTC.

CDR3 DNA: TGTGCCATCAGTGAGTCTTACAGTAGCGGGGGAGTACGCGAGCAGTACTTC. This translates into CAISESYSSGGVREQYF. The genes are TRBV10-3 and TRBJ2-7, with 9 bases identical to TRBD2. After removal of 0 bases from V and 6 bases from J, the junction contained 12 bases not matched to a gene. This CDR3 has 17 residues. Looked up from germline, CDR1 is ENHRY and CDR2 is SYGVKD.

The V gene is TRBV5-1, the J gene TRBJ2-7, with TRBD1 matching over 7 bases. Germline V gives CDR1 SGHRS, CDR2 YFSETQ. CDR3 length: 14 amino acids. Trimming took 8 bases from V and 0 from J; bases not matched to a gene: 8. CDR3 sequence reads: CASRTGTDSYEQYF. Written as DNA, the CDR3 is TGCGCCAGTAGAACCGGGACAGACTCCTACGAGCAGTACTTC.

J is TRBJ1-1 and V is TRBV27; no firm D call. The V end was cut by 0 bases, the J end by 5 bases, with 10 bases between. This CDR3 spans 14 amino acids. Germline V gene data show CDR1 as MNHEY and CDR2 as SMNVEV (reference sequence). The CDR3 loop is CASSLSPGRTEAFF. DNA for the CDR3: TGTGCCAGCAGTTTATCTCCGGGGAGGACTGAAGCTTTCTTT.

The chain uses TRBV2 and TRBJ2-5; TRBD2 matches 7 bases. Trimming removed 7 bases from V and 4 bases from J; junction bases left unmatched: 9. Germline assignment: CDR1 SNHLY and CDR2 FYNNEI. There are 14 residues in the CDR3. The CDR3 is CASTDPTGGETQYF. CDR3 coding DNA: TGTGCCAGCACTGACCCCACGGGAGGAGAGACCCAGTACTTC.

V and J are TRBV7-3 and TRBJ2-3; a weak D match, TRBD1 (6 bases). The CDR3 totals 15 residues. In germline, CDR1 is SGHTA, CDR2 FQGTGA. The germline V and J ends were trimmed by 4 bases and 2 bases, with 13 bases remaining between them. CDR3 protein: CASSYQGTHTDTQYF. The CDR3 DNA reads TGTGCCAGCAGCTACCAGGGGACACACACAGATACGCAGTATTTT.

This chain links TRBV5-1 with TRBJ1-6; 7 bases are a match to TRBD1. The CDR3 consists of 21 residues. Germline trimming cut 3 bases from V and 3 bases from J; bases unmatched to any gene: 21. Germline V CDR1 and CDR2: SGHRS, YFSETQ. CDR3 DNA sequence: TGCGCCAGCAGCTCGGGCGGTGACTTGTCTGGGACAGCGAACTATAATTCACCCCTCCACTTT. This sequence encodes CASSSGGDLSGTANYNSPLHF.

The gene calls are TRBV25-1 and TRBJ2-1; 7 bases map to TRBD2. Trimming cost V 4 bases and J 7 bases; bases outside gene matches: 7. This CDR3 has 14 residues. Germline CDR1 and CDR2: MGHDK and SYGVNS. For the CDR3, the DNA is TGTGCCAGCAGTGGTGGCGGGAGAGGAAATGAGCAGTTCTTC. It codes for CASSGGGRGNEQFF.

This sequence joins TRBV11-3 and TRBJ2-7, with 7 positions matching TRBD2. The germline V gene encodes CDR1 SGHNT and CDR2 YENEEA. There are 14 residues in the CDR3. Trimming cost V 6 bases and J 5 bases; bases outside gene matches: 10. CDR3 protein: CASRSGREPDEQYF. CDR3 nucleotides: TGTGCCAGCAGGTCGGGGCGGGAGCCCGACGAGCAGTACTTC.

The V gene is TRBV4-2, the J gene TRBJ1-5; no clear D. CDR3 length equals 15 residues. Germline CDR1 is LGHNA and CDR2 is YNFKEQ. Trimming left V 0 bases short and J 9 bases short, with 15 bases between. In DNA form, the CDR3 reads TGTGCCAGCAGCCAAGACGAGGCCCTCGATCGGCCCCAGCATTTT. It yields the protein CASSQDEALDRPQHF.

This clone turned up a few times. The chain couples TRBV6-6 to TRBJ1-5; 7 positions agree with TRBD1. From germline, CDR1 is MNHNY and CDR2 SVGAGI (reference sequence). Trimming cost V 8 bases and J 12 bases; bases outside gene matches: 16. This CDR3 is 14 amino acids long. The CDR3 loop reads CASGHDRDAIVQHF. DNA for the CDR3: TGTGCCAGCGGCCACGACAGGGACGCCATTGTCCAGCATTTT.

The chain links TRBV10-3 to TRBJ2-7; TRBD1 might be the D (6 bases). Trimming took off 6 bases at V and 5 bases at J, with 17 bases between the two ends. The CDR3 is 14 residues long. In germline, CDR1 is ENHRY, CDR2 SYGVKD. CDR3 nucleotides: TGTGCCATCAGACAGGGTATGACTTTAAACGAGCAGTACTTC. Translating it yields CAIRQGMTLNEQYF.

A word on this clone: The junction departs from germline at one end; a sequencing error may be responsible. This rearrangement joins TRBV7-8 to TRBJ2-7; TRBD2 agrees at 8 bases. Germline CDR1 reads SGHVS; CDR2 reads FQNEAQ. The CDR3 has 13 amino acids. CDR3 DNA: TGTGCCAGCAGCTTATATCCAGCGGGAGTTCTCCTCTTC. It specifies CASSLYPAGVLLF.

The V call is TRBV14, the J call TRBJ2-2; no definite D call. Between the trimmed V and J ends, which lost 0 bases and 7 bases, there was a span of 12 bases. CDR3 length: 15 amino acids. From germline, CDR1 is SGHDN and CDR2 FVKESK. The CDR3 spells CASSQDLGYGGELFF. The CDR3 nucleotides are TGTGCCAGCAGCCAAGATCTCGGGTACGGCGGGGAGCTGTTTTTT. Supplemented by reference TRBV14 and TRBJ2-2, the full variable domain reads EAGVTQFPSHSVIEKGQTVTLRCDPISGHDNLYWYRRVMGKEIKFLLHFVKESKQDESGMPNNRFLAERTGGTYSTLKVQPAELEDSGVYFCASSQDLGYGGELFFGEGSRLTVL.

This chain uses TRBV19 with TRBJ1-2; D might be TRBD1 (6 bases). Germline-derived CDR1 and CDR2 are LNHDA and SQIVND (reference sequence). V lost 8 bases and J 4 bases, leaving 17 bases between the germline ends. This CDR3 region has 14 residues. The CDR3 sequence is CASQDSDLFYGYTF. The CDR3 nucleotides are TGTGCCAGTCAGGACAGCGATCTTTTCTATGGCTACACCTTC.

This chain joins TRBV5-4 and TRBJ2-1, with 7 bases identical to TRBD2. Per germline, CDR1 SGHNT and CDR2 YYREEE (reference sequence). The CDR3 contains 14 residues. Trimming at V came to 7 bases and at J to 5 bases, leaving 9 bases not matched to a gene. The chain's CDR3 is CASSAGSGNNEQFF. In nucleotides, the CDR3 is TGTGCCAGCTCCGCTGGAAGCGGGAACAATGAGCAGTTCTTC.

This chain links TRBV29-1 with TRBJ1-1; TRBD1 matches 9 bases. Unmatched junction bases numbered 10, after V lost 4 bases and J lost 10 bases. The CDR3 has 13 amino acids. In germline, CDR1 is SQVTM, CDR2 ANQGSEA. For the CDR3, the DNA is TGCAGCGTTGTTAAACAGGGGGCTTTGGTAGCTTTCTTT. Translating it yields CSVVKQGALVAFF.

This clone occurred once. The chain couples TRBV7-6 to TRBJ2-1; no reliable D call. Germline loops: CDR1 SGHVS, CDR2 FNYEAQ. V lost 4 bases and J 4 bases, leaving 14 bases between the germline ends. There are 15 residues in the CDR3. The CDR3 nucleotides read TGTGCCAGCAGCTCCCCGTACTCCCTGTACAATGAGCAGTTCTTC. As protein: CASSSPYSLYNEQFF.

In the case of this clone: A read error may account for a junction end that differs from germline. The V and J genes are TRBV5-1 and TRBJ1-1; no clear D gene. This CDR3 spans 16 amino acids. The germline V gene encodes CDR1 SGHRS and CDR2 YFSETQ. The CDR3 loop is CASSLVELKVGTEAFF. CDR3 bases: TGCGCCAGCAGCTTGGTCGAGCTCAAGGTGGGCACTGAAGCCTTCTTT.

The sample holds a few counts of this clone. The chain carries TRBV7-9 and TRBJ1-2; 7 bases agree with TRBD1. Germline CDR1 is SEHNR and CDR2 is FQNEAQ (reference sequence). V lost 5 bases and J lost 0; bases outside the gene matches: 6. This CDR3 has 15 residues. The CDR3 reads CASSTPQGTNYGYTF. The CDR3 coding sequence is TGTGCCAGCAGCACCCCACAGGGGACTAACTATGGCTACACCTTC. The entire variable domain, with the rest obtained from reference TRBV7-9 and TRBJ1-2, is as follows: DTGVSQNPRHKITKRGQNVTFRCDPISEHNRLYWYRQTLGQGPEFLTYFQNEAQLEKSRLLSDRFSAERPKGSFSTLEIQRTEQGDSAMYLCASSTPQGTNYGYTFGSGTRLTVV.

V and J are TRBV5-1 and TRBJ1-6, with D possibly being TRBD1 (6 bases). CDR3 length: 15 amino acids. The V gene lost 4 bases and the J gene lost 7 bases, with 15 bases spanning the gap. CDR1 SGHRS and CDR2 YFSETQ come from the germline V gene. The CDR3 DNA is TGCGCCAGCAGCAGTCGGACAGACACAAATTCACCCCTCCACTTT. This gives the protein CASSSRTDTNSPLHF.

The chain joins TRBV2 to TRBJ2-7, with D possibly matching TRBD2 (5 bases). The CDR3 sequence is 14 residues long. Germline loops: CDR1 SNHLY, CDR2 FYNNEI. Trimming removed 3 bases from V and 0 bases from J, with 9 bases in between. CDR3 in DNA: TGTGCCAGCAGTGAGGCTAGCATCTCCTACGAGCAGTACTTC. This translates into CASSEASISYEQYF.

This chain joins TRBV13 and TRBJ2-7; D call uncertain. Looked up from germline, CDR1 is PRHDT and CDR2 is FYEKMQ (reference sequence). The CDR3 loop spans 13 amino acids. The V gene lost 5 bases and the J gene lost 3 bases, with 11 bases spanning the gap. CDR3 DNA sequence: TGTGCCAGCAGCCATCTCTCGGGCTACGAGCAGTACTTC. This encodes CASSHLSGYEQYF.

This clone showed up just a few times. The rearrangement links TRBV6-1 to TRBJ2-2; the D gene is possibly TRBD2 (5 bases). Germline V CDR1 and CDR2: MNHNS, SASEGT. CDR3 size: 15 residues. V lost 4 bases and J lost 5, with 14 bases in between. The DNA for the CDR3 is TGTGCCAGCAGTGCCGGGGTCGGCGGAACCGGGGAGCTGTTTTTT. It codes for CASSAGVGGTGELFF.

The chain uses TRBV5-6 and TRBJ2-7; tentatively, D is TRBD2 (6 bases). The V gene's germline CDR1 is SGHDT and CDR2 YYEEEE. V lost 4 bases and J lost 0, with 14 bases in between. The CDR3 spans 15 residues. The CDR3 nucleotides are TGTGCCAGCAGCGCGGGACGGTTGAGCTCCTACGAGCAGTACTTC. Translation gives CASSAGRLSSYEQYF.

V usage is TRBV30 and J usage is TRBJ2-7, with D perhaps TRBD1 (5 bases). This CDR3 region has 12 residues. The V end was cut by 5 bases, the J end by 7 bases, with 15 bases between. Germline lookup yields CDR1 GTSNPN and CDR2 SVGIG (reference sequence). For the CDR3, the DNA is TGTGCCTGGTGCAGGGTCCCCTCGGAGCAGTACTTC. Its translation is CAWCRVPSEQYF.

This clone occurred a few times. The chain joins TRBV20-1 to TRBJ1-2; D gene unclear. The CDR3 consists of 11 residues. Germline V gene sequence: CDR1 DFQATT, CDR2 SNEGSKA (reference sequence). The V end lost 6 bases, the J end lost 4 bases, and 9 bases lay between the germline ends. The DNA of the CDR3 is TGCAGTGCCGGGATGGGCTATGGCTACACCTTC. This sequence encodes CSAGMGYGYTF.

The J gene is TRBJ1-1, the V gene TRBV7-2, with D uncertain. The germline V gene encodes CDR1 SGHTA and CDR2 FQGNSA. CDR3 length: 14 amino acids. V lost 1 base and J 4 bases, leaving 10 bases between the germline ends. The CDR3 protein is CASSLVSVGTEAFF. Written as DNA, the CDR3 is TGTGCCAGCAGCTTAGTCAGCGTGGGCACTGAAGCTTTCTTT.